The clone carrying this T cell receptor beta chain was detected once. The CDR3 consists of 13 residues. The V gene lost 7 bases and the J gene lost 5 bases, with 12 bases spanning the gap. The germline V gene encodes CDR1 SNHLY and CDR2 FYNNEI. Per the authors' pipeline: Estimates of nucleated cell counts were drawn from the amplification of reference gene primers. The repertoire was sequenced with immunoSEQ multiplex PCR; TCRdb's copy has only in-frame clones and lacks some. V and J calls and clone size are copied from that table; D and trimming were computed from the DNA. The sample lists about 240,000 clones; 82% were seen once. The sample is drawn from a study of blood T cell repertoires in COVID-19. The wider study: COVID-19 samples collected from the United States, Italy and Spain covered acute and convalescent phases. PBMCs, B-cell-depleted T cells, or T cells provided the cDNA or gDNA that made up the material.

The TCR originated in a woman aged 60-75 years with active or convalescent COVID-19. Sequencing was done on a sample of peripheral blood. The chain joins TRBV2 to TRBJ2-1, with D possibly matching TRBD2 (6 bases). The CDR3 DNA reads as TGTGCCAGCATGGAGGGGCGCAACAATGAGCAGTTCTTC. It encodes CASMEGRNNEQFF.